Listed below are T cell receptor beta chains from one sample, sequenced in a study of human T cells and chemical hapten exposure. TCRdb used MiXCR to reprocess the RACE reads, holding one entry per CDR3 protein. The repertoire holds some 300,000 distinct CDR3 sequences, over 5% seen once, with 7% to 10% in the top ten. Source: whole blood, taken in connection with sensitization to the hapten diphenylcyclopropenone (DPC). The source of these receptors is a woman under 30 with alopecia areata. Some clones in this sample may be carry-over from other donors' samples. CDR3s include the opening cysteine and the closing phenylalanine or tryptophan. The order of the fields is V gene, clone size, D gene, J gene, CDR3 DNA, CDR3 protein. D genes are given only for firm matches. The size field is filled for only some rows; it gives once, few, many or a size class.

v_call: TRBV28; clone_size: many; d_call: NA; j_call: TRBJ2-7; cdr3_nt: TGTGCCAGCAGTTCCCCCTTAGAGCAGTACTTC; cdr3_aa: CASSSPLEQYF
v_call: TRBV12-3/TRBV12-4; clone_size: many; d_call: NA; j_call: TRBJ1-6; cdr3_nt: TGTGCCAGCAGTCCACTCAGGGGTTCACCCCTCCACTTT; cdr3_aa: CASSPLRGSPLHF
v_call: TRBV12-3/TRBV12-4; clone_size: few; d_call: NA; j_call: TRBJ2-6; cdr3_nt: TGTGCCAGCACCCCGTGGGGTGGGGCCAACGTCCTGACTTTC; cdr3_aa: CASTPWGGANVLTF
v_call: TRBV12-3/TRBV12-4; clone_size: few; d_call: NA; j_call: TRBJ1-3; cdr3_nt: TGTGCCAGCCTCCGGTACTCTGGAAACACCATATATTTT; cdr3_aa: CASLRYSGNTIYF
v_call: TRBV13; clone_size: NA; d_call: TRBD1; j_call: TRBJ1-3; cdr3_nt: TGTGCCAGCACCAACGACCCTGACAGGGCCTCTGGAAACACCATATATTTT; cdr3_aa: CASTNDPDRASGNTIYF
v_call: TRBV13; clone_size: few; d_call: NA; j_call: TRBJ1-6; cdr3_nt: TGTGCCAGCAGCTCCCCAGGGGTGAAGAATTCACCCCTCCACTTT; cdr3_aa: CASSSPGVKNSPLHF
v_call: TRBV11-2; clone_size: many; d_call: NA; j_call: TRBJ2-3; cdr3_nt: TGTGCCAGCAGCCGGGACTCCCGCACAGATACGCAGTATTTT; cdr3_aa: CASSRDSRTDTQYF
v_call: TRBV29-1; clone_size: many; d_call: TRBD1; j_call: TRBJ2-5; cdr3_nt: TGCAGCGTTTTCACGACAGGGACGTACCAAGAGACCCAGTACTTC; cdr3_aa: CSVFTTGTYQETQYF
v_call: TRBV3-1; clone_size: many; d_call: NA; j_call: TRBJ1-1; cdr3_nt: TGTGCCAGCAGCCAAAGTGATATCAACACTGAAGCTTTCTTT; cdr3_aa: CASSQSDINTEAFF
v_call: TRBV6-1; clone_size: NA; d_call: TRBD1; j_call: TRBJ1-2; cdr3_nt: TGTGCCAGCAGTCCACTGCCTGGGACAGCCAGGAATGGCTACACCTTC; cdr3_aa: CASSPLPGTARNGYTF
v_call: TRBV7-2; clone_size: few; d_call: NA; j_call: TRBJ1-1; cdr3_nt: TGTGCCAGCAGCTTAGTGGGACGGCCCATGAACACTGAAGCTTTCTTT; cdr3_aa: CASSLVGRPMNTEAFF
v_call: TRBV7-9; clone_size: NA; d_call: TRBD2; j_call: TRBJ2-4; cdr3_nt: TGTGCCAGCAGCTCCCACAGGGGTACTAGCGGGGCAATTCAGTACTTC; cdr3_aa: CASSSHRGTSGAIQYF
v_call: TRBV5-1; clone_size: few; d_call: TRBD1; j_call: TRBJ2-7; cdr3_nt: TGCGCCAGCAGCCACACAACCGGGACAGGGCTTAGGACCTACGAGCAGTACTTC; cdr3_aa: CASSHTTGTGLRTYEQYF
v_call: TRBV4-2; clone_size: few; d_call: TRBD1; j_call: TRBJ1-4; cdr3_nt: TGTGCCAGCAGCCAAGAACGGGACAGGGACGAAAAACTGTTTTTT; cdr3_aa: CASSQERDRDEKLFF
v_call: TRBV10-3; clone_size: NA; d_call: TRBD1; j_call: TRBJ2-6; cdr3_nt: TGTGCCATCGAGGCCGGGACAGGGCACCCTGGGGCCAACGTCCTGACTTTC; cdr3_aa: CAIEAGTGHPGANVLTF
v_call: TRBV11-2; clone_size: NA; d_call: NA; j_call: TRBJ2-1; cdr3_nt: TGTGCCAGCAGCTTGGGTGACAGACAACTATACAATGAGCAGTTCTTC; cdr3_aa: CASSLGDRQLYNEQFF
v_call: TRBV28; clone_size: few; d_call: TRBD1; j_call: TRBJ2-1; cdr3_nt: TGTGCCAGCAGTTTGGGAACAGGGGGCTATGGTGAGCAGTTCTTC; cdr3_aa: CASSLGTGGYGEQFF
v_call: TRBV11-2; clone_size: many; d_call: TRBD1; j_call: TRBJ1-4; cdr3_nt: TGTGCCAGCAGCTTGGACAGGGAAACTAATGAAAAACTGTTTTTT; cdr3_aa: CASSLDRETNEKLFF
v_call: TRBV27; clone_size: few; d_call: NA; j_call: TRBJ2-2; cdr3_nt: TGTGCCAGCAGTTTATACGCAGTTGGAGACCTCAACACCGGGGAGCTGTTTTTT; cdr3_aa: CASSLYAVGDLNTGELFF
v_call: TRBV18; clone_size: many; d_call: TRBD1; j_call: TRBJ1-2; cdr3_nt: TGTGCCAGCTCACCCTCCCGGGACAGTTGGGGCTACACCTTC; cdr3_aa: CASSPSRDSWGYTF
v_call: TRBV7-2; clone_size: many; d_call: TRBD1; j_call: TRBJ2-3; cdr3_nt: TGTGCCAGCAGCTCGACAGGGGTCTCAGATACGCAGTATTTT; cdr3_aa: CASSSTGVSDTQYF
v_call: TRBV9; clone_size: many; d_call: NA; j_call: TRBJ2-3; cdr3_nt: TGTGCCAGCAGCGTAGCCGGGGGCGCCACAGATACGCAGTATTTT; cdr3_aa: CASSVAGGATDTQYF
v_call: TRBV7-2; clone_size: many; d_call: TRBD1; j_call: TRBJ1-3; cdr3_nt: TGTGCCAGCAGCTTTGATACAGGGGCTGGAAACACCATATATTTT; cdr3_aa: CASSFDTGAGNTIYF
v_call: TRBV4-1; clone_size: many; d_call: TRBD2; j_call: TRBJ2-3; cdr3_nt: TGCGCCAGCAGCCATGACGGGGGGGATGCAGATACGCAGTATTTT; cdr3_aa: CASSHDGGDADTQYF
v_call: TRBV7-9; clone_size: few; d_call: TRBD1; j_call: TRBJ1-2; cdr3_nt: TGTGCCAGCAGTCACAATAACCCGGGACAGGGAGGTGGCTACACCTTC; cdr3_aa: CASSHNNPGQGGGYTF
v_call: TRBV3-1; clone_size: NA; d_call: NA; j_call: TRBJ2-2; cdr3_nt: TGTGCCAGCAGCCAAGAAGGGTCTAATCGGGCCGGGGAGCTGTTTTTT; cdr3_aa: CASSQEGSNRAGELFF
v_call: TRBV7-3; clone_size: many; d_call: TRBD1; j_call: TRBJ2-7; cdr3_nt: TGTGCCAGCAGCTCACAGGGGGCCTACGAGCAGTACTTC; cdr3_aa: CASSSQGAYEQYF
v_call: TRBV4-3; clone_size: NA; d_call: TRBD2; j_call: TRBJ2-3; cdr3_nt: TGCGCCAGCAGCCCCCGTGGACTAGCGGGGTACACAGATACGCAGTATTTT; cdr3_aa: CASSPRGLAGYTDTQYF
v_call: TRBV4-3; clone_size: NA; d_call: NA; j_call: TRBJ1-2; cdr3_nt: TGCGCCAGCAGCCAAGATATAGAGGGGATCTCTGGCTACACCTTC; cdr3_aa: CASSQDIEGISGYTF
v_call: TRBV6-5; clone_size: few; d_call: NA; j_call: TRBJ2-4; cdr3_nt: TGTGCCAGCAGTTCCACCTCCCGGGAGCGGGCCAAAAACATTCAGTACTTC; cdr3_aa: CASSSTSRERAKNIQYF
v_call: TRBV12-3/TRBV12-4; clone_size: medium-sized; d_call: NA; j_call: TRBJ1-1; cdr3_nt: TGTGCCAGCAGTTTCGGAAACACTGAAGCTTTCTTT; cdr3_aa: CASSFGNTEAFF
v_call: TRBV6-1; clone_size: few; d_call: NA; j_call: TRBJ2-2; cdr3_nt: TGTGCCAGCTGTTCAAATGACTGGGGCGGGGAGCTGTTTTTT; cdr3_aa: CASCSNDWGGELFF
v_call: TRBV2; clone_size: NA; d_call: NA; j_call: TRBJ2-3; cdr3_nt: TGTGCCAGCAGTGAATGGACGGTCACAGATACGCAGTATTTT; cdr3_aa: CASSEWTVTDTQYF
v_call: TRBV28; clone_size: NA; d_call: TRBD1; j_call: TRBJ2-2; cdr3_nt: TGTGCCAGCAGTTATCCTCCGGGACAGGGATACACCGGGGAGCTGTTTTTT; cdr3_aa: CASSYPPGQGYTGELFF
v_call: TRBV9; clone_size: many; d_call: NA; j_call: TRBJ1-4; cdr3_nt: TGTGCCAGCAGCGTAGGGACAGCAACTAATGAAAAACTGTTTTTT; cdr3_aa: CASSVGTATNEKLFF
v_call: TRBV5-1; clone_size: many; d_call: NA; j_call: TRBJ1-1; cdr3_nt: TGCGCCAGCAGCTTGGCCCCTCCGAACACTGAAGCTTTCTTT; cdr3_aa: CASSLAPPNTEAFF
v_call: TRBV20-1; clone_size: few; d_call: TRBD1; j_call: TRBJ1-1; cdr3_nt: TGCAGTGCTGGGACAGCAAATATGAACACTGAAGCTTTCTTT; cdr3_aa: CSAGTANMNTEAFF